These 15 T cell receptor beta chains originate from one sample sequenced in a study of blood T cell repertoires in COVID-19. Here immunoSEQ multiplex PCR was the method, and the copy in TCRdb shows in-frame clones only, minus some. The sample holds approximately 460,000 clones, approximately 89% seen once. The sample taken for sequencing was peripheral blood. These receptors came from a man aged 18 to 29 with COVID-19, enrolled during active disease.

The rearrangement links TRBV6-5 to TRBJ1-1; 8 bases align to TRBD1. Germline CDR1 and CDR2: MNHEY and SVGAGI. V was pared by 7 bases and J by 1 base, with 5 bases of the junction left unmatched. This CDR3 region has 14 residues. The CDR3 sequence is CASNGTGSNTEAFF. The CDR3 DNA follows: TGTGCCAGCAACGGGACAGGATCGAACACTGAAGCTTTCTTT.

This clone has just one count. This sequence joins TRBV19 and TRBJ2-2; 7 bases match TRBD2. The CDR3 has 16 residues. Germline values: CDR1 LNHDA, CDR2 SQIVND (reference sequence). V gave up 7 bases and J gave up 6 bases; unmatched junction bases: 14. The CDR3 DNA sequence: TGTGCCAGTAATGATCGGGCGGGGGTGAAGGCCGGGGAGCTGTTTTTT. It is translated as CASNDRAGVKAGELFF.

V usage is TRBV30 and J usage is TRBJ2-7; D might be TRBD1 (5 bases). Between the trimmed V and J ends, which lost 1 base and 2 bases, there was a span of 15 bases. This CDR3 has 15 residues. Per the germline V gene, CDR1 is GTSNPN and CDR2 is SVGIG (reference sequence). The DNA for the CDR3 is TGTGCCTGGAGTGCCCCGAAAACAGGTACCTACGAGCAGTACTTC. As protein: CAWSAPKTGTYEQYF.

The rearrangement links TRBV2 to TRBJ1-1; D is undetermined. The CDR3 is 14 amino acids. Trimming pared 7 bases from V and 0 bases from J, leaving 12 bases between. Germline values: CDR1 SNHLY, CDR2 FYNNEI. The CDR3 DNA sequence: TGTGCCAGCAAGGTCGGCAGGATGAACACTGAAGCTTTCTTT. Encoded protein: CASKVGRMNTEAFF.

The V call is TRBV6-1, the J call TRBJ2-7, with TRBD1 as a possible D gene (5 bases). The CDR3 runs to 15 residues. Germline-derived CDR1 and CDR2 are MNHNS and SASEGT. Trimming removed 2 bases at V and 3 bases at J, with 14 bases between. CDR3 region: CASSERSGAYYEQYF. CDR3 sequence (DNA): TGTGCCAGCAGTGAAAGATCTGGGGCATACTACGAGCAGTACTTC.

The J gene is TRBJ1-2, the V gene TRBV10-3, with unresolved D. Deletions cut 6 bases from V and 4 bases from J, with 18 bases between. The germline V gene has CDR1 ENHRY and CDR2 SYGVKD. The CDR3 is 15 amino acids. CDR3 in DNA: TGTGCCATCAGGGATCCAAACTATTCTGGCTATGGCTACACCTTC. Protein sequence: CAIRDPNYSGYGYTF.

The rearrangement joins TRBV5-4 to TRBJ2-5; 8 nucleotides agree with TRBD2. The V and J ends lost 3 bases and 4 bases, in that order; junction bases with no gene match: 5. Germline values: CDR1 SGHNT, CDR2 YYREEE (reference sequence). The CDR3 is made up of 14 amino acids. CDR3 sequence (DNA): TGTGCCAGCAGCTGGGGACTAGTCCCAGAGACCCAGTACTTC. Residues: CASSWGLVPETQYF.

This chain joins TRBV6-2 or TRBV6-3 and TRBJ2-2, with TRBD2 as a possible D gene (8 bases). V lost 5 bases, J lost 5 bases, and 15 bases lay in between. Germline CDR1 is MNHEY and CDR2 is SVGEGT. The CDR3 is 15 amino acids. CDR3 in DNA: TGTGCCAGCAGTAACAGGGGACTAGGAACCGGGGAGCTGTTTTTT. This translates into CASSNRGLGTGELFF.

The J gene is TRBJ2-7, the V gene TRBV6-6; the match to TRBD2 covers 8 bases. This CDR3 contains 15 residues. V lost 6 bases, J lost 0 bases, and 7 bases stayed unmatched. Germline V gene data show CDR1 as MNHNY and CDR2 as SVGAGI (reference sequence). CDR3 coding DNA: TGTGCCAGCAGCTTCAGCGGGGGCTTCTCCTACGAGCAGTACTTC. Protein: CASSFSGGFSYEQYF.

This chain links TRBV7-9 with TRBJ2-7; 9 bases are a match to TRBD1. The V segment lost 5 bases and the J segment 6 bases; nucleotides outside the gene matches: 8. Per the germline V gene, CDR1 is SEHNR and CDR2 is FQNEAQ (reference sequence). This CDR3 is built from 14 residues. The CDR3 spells CASSLPGTGFEQYF. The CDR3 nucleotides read TGTGCCAGCAGCCTCCCCGGGACAGGGTTCGAGCAGTACTTC.

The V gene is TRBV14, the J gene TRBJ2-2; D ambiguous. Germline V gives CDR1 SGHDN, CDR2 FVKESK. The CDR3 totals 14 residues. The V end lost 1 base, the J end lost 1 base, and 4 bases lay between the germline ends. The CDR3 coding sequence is TGTGCCAGCAGCCAAGTATGGAACACCGGGGAGCTGTTTTTT. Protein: CASSQVWNTGELFF.

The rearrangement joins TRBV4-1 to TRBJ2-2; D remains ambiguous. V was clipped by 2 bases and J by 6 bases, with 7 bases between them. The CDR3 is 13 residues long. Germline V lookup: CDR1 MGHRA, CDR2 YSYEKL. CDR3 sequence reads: CASSQTTAGELFF. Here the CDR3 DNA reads TGCGCCAGCAGCCAAACTACCGCCGGGGAGCTGTTTTTT.

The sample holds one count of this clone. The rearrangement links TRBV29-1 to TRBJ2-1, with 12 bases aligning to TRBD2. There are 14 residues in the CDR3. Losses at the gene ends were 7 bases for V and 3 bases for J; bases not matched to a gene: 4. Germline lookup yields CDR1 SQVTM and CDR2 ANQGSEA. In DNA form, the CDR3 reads TGCAGCGGAAGACTAGCGGGGGACTACAATGAGCAGTTCTTC. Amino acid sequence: CSGRLAGDYNEQFF.

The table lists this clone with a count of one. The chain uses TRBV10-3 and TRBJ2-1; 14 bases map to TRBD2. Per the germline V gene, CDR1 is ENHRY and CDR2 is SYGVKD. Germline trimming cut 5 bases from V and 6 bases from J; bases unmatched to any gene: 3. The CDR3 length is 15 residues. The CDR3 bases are TGTGCCATCAGTTCCGGACTAGCGGGGGGCAATGAGCAGTTCTTC. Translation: CAISSGLAGGNEQFF.

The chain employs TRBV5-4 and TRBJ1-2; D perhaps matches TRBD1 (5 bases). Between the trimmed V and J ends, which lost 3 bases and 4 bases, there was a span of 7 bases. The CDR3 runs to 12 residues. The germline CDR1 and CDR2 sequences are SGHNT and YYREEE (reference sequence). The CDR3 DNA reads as TGTGCCAGCAGCTCCGGGGGCTATGGCTACACCTTC. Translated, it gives CASSSGGYGYTF. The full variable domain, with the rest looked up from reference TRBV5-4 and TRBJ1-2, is ETGVTQSPTHLIKTRGQQVTLRCSSQSGHNTVSWYQQALGQGPQFIFQYYREEENGRGNFPPRFSGLQFPNYSSELNVNALELDDSALYLCASSSGGYGYTFGSGTRLTVV.